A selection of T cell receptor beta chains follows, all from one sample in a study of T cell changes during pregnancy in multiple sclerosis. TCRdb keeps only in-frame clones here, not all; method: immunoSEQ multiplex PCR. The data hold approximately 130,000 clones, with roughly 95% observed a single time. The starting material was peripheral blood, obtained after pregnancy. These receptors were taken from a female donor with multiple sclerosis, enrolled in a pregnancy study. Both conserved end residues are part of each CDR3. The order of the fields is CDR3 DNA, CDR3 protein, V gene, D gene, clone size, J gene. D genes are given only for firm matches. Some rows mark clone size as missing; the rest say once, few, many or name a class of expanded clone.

TGTGCCAGCAGCGTAGTCGGATTAGCGGGAGGAGATACGCAGTATTTT | CASSVVGLAGGDTQYF | TRBV9 | TRBD2 | . | TRBJ2-3
TGTGCCAGCAATTTCCCGGGACACCCGAACACTGAAGCTTTCTTT | CASNFPGHPNTEAFF | TRBV6-5 | . | . | TRBJ1-1
TGTGCCAGCAGCCTCTCACGGAACACCAGGGGCGAGCAGTACTTC | CASSLSRNTRGEQYF | TRBV7-8 | . | . | TRBJ2-7
TGTGCCAGCAGCTTAGCGGGGGCGGTCATCTATAGCAATCAGCCCCAGCATTTT | CASSLAGAVIYSNQPQHF | TRBV7-8 | . | . | TRBJ1-5
TGTGCCAGCAGTCCGGACAGGGGAAACACTGAAGCTTTCTTT | CASSPDRGNTEAFF | TRBV28 | TRBD1 | . | TRBJ1-1
TGTGCCAGCAGTGACTTTCTGGCGCAGTACTTC | CASSDFLAQYF | TRBV25-1 | . | . | TRBJ2-7
TGTGCCAGCAGCCCCACACCTTTCTTC | CASSPTPFF | TRBV5-8 | . | . | TRBJ1-2
TGCGCCAGCAGCCCGGACAGCAGCTATGGCTACACCTTC | CASSPDSSYGYTF | TRBV5-1 | . | . | TRBJ1-2
TGCGCCAGCAGCTGGGGGGGGGACAATCAGCCCCAGCATTTT | CASSWGGDNQPQHF | TRBV5-1 | . | . | TRBJ1-5
TGTGCCAGCAGTTCACAGGGGCGGAGCACAGATACGCAGTATTTT | CASSSQGRSTDTQYF | TRBV28 | TRBD1 | . | TRBJ2-3
TGTGCCAGCAGTTCCAAACAGGTTCTCTACGAGCAGTACTTC | CASSSKQVLYEQYF | TRBV7-9 | . | . | TRBJ2-7
TGTGCCAGCAGCCCCTCGGTTGTCCTCACAGATACGCAGTATTTT | CASSPSVVLTDTQYF | TRBV7-3 | . | . | TRBJ2-3
TGTGCCAGCAGCGTCCAGGGGTCCCCTTACAATGAGCAGTTCTTC | CASSVQGSPYNEQFF | TRBV7-3 | . | . | TRBJ2-1
TGCAGCGCCGGGACAGTGAACACTGAAGCTTTCTTT | CSAGTVNTEAFF | TRBV29-1 | TRBD1 | . | TRBJ1-1
TGTGCCAGCAGCCGGAGGACAGGGGGCACCGGGGAGCTGTTTTTT | CASSRRTGGTGELFF | TRBV14 | TRBD1 | . | TRBJ2-2
TGTGCCAGCAGCTCCTCCACAGATACGCAGTATTTT | CASSSSTDTQYF | TRBV7-9 | . | . | TRBJ2-3
TGTGCCACCCGGGTCGGCCCCGAGCAGCAGTACTTC | CATRVGPEQQYF | TRBV27 | . | . | TRBJ2-7
TGTGCCAGCAGCTCCGGACAGGGGACCGGGGAGCTGTTTTTT | CASSSGQGTGELFF | TRBV9 | TRBD1 | . | TRBJ2-2
TGTGCCAGCAGTTTATCCCCTAGCGGGTGGGCAGATACGCAGTATTTT | CASSLSPSGWADTQYF | TRBV27 | TRBD2 | . | TRBJ2-3
TGTGCCAGCAGCCCCGGCGTGGGGGGAAATCAGCCCCAGCATTTT | CASSPGVGGNQPQHF | TRBV7-2 | . | . | TRBJ1-5
TGTGCCAGCTCACCACCCATCCCCTACGAGCAGTACTTC | CASSPPIPYEQYF | TRBV18 | . | . | TRBJ2-7
TGTGCCAGCAACCTACTAGCGGAGAACACCGGGGAGCTGTTTTTT | CASNLLAENTGELFF | TRBV7-6 | TRBD2 | . | TRBJ2-2
TGTGCCAGCAGTTTCGACAGGGTCTCCTACGAGCAGTACTTC | CASSFDRVSYEQYF | TRBV27 | TRBD1 | . | TRBJ2-7
TGTGCCAGCAGCCAAAGACGCAGAGGGAGCGAGCAGTACTTC | CASSQRRRGSEQYF | TRBV14 | . | . | TRBJ2-7
TGCAGCCAGGACTCCTTCTATGGCTACACCTTC | CSQDSFYGYTF | TRBV20-1 | . | . | TRBJ1-2
TGTGCCAGCAGCCTGGCGGTAGCGGGGGCCTACAATGAGCAGTTCTTC | CASSLAVAGAYNEQFF | TRBV7-2 | TRBD2 | . | TRBJ2-1
TGTGCCAGCAGTCGACCGGGACTCCCCGATACGCAGTATTTT | CASSRPGLPDTQYF | TRBV27 | . | . | TRBJ2-3
TGCGCCAGCAGCTTTAGCGGGGTTGGAGAGACCCAGTACTTC | CASSFSGVGETQYF | TRBV5-1 | TRBD2 | . | TRBJ2-5
TGTGCCAGCAGTTACGCGCCGCGGGGGACCCTCTACGAGCAGTACTTC | CASSYAPRGTLYEQYF | TRBV6-5 | TRBD2 | . | TRBJ2-7
TGTGCCAGCAGCAAAGGGAGAGGGGATACGCAGTATTTT | CASSKGRGDTQYF | TRBV21-1 | . | . | TRBJ2-3
TGTGCCAGCAGCCTTACTAGCGGGAGAAACGAGCAGTACTTC | CASSLTSGRNEQYF | TRBV28 | TRBD2 | . | TRBJ2-7
TGTGCCAGCAGGGGAGCGAGGGGGGGAGGCTACACCTTC | CASRGARGGGYTF | TRBV7-8 | . | . | TRBJ1-2
TGTGCCAGCAGTTTACCCGCAGGGGGTTACGAGCAGTACTTC | CASSLPAGGYEQYF | TRBV28 | TRBD1 | . | TRBJ2-7
TGTGCCAGCAGTGCCTCAGGAGGGTCCGGAGGCGAGCAGTACTTC | CASSASGGSGGEQYF | TRBV6-5 | . | . | TRBJ2-7
TGTGCCAGCAGTTTATCAGGGGCCCCGTACGAGCAGTACTTC | CASSLSGAPYEQYF | TRBV28 | . | . | TRBJ2-7
TGCGCCAGCAGCCAGGGACTAGCGGGATGGTACAATGAGCAGTTCTTC | CASSQGLAGWYNEQFF | TRBV4-3 | TRBD2 | once | TRBJ2-1
TGTGCCAGCACCCGACAGGGTGGCGGCTACACCTTC | CASTRQGGGYTF | TRBV28 | TRBD1 | . | TRBJ1-2
TGTGCCATCAGTGACCGGGACAGGGGACGGGGGGTAGCCAAAAACATTCAGTACTTC | CAISDRDRGRGVAKNIQYF | TRBV10-3 | TRBD1 | . | TRBJ2-4
TGTGCCAGTAGTTTGGGGCGGGGTCGTGGTCAGCCCCAGCATTTT | CASSLGRGRGQPQHF | TRBV19 | . | . | TRBJ1-5
TGTGCCAGCAGCCCGGGACTAGCCTACGAGCAGTACTTC | CASSPGLAYEQYF | TRBV27 | TRBD2 | . | TRBJ2-7
TGTGCCAGTAGTACCTCGGGCTACGAGCAGTACTTC | CASSTSGYEQYF | TRBV19 | . | . | TRBJ2-7
TGTGCCAGCAGCCTACGACAGGGGCGCGAGCCCCAGCATTTT | CASSLRQGREPQHF | TRBV7-2 | TRBD1 | . | TRBJ1-5
TGTGCCAGCAGCTTAAGGCTAGCGGGAGACACCGGGGAGCTGTTTTTT | CASSLRLAGDTGELFF | TRBV7-2 | TRBD2 | . | TRBJ2-2
TGTGCCAGCAGCCCCGAGCAACTCGCTTCGAGCTCCTACAATGAGCAGTTCTTC | CASSPEQLASSSYNEQFF | TRBV5-4 | . | . | TRBJ2-1
TGCGCCAGCAGCCAAGTACCCGGGGATTCCTACAATGAGCAGTTCTTC | CASSQVPGDSYNEQFF | TRBV4-1 | . | . | TRBJ2-1